This T cell receptor beta chain was profiled in a study of shared clonotypes between healthy human individuals. Study-wide context: A couple of women and a few men aged 18 to 49 served as donors. Findings and caveats of the study: Non-shared clonotypes showed lower generation probabilities than clonotypes common to all four donors. Represented diversity (both genetic and exposure-history) was limited by the small number of donors.

Turning to this clone: Its antigen is as yet unknown.

Trimming took off 6 bases at V and 9 bases at J, with 15 bases between the two ends. This CDR3 has 12 amino acids. Germline V gene data show CDR1 as SQVTM and CDR2 as ANQGSEA. CD8 cells regarded as naive lacked CD45RO, were positively chosen for CCR7, and omitted terminally differentiated effector memory CD45RA+ cells. Repertoires were generated with immunoSEQ multiplex PCR, while TCRdb's copy carries only in-frame clones and drops some. This repertoire shows about 1.9 million clones, approximately 92% found once; its top ten account for under 2%. V is TRBV29-1 and J is TRBJ2-1, with D uncertain. The sample comprised naive CD8+ T cells from PBMCs. The sequence came from a man aged 18 to 35 in good health. Some clones in this sample may be carry-over from other donors' samples. The chain's CDR3 is CSVAEASSEQFF. In nucleotides, the CDR3 is TGCAGCGTGGCCGAGGCGAGTAGTGAGCAGTTCTTC.